This T cell receptor (gamma chain) was documented in a study of Vδ1+ human thymocytes. CDR1 is VTNTFY and CDR2 is YDVSTARD in the germline V gene (reference sequence). With 2 bases clipped from V and 11 bases from J, the junction kept 9 bases outside the gene matches. The CDR3 totals 12 residues. The template was reverse-transcribed extracted RNA. Multiplex PCR used pooled V-gene forward primers and a constant-region reverse primer to amplify CDR3s. TCRdb redid clone calling on the multiplex PCR reads using CATT. The sample has about 6,500 gamma-chain clones, approximately 38% seen once. This clone was seen more than once but under ten times. Its antigen remains unknown. Overall study results and limits: Thymic TRG and TRD repertoires appeared highly polyclonal, with Gaussian CDR3 length distributions.

The rearrangement uses TRGV3 and TRGJ1 or TRGJ2. Because TCRdb records no J gene, it was assigned here through a match of the DNA to germline. Material for sequencing was Vdelta1+ gamma-delta thymocytes from the thymus. Sample subset: FACS-sorted CD3+ TCRalphabeta- TCRVdelta1+ TCRVdelta2- thymocytes. The sequence derives from a boy under two years old who had congenital heart surgery. CDR3 amino acids: CATWDKGCEKLF. The CDR3 region has the DNA TGTGCCACCTGGGACAAGGGGTGCGAGAAACTCTTT.